These 17 T cell receptor beta chains were all obtained from the same sample, sequenced in a study of T cell repertoires in cytomegalovirus infection (dated 2019 in TCRdb). Their cognate antigens are unknown. This sample's treatment or condition label indicates: in vitro stimulation with specific CMV peptide epitopes to enrich CMV-specific T cells. Sequencing was performed on an Illumina HiSeq 1500. Using fastp at Q25 and MiXCR, TCRdb reprocessed the public reads and kept productive beta chains. Rows matching on CDR3 protein sequence are summarized as one entry with the most common DNA and genes. For this sample the table gives approximately 270,000 distinct CDR3 sequences, of which approximately 22% were detected only once. The ten largest account for roughly a fifth of the sample. The sample in question was cultured PBMCs, obtained from culture after CMV antigen stimulation. These TCRs come from a human donor in good health (CMV status not recorded). Some clones in this sample may be carry-over from other donors' samples.

This clonotype was seen more than once but under ten times. V usage is TRBV12-3 or TRBV12-4 and J usage is TRBJ1-2; no clear D. The V end lost 8 bases, the J end lost 4 bases, and 14 bases lay between the germline ends. The CDR3 totals 13 residues. CDR3 bases: TGTGCCAGCCGACCGGGCGTACTCTATGGCTACACCTTC. Translation gives CASRPGVLYGYTF.

The V gene is TRBV20-1, the J gene TRBJ2-1; D unresolved. V shed 2 bases and J shed 6 bases, with 11 bases lying between them. Germline V lookup: CDR1 DFQATT, CDR2 SNEGSKA (reference sequence). The CDR3 covers 13 residues. The CDR3 DNA is TGCAGTGCTAGATTACCGAGCCTCAATGAGCAGTTCTTC. This gives the protein CSARLPSLNEQFF.

This clonotype was picked up a small number of times. This sequence joins TRBV6-2 or TRBV6-3 and TRBJ2-1; 9 nucleotides align to TRBD1. Trimming at V came to 6 bases and at J to 6 bases, leaving 12 bases not matched to a gene. CDR3 size: 16 residues. Germline CDR1 MNHEY, CDR2 SVGEGT. The CDR3 DNA sequence: TGTGCCAGCAGAACCGTCCCGGGACAGGGCGGCAATGAGCAGTTCTTC. Translation gives CASRTVPGQGGNEQFF.

The chain has TRBV5-6 and TRBJ1-2; the D gene is possibly TRBD1 (5 bases). CDR3 size: 16 residues. Trimming cost V 1 base and J 2 bases, with 15 bases left between them. Germline V CDR1 and CDR2: SGHDT, YYEEEE. The CDR3 spells CASSLRGGAWNYGYTF. CDR3 DNA sequence: TGTGCCAGCAGCTTGAGGGGAGGGGCTTGGAACTATGGCTACACCTTC.

This chain joins TRBV3-1 and TRBJ1-6; D unclear. The CDR3 has 15 residues. V lost 1 base, J lost 3 bases, and 7 bases lay in between. CDR1 and CDR2 (germline): LGHDT, YNNKEL (reference sequence). The CDR3 loop reads CASSQGNSYNSPLHF. CDR3 DNA: TGTGCCAGCAGCCAAGGAAACAGCTATAATTCACCCCTCCACTTT.

The chain has TRBV12-3 or TRBV12-4 and TRBJ2-3, with 7 bases aligning to TRBD2. This CDR3 comprises 13 residues. V dropped 8 bases and J dropped 6; count of bases not matched to a gene: 8. CDR3 sequence (DNA): TGTGCCAGCGACCGCGGGAGTGAGGATACGCAGTATTTT. Residues: CASDRGSEDTQYF.

CDR3 nucleotide sequence: TGCAGCTTCAAACAGGGCAACGAGCAGTACTTC. It specifies CSFKQGNEQYF. J is TRBJ2-7 and V is TRBV29-1; perhaps TRBD1 as D (6 bases). Trimming cost V 8 bases and J 5 bases, with 13 bases left between them. Per germline, CDR1 SQVTM and CDR2 ANQGSEA. The CDR3 runs to 11 residues.

The chain combines TRBV12-3 or TRBV12-4 with TRBJ2-1; D possibly uses TRBD1 or TRBD2 (5 bases each). Trimming removed 8 bases at V and 9 bases at J, with 23 bases between. This CDR3 is built from 15 residues. The DNA for the CDR3 is TGTGCCAGCCAGCCCGGGACGGGTATAGTAGGTGAGCAGTTCTTC. The encoded protein is CASQPGTGIVGEQFF.

This clonotype has just a few counts. The chain links TRBV12-3 or TRBV12-4 to TRBJ2-6; 8 bases map to TRBD2. V shed 3 bases, J shed 2 bases, and the junction held 3 bases outside the gene matches. CDR3 length: 16 residues. The CDR3 is CASSFVAGPGANVLTF. Written as DNA, the CDR3 is TGTGCCAGCAGTTTTGTAGCGGGACCTGGGGCCAACGTCCTGACTTTC.

This chain connects TRBV6-6 to TRBJ2-5, with D perhaps TRBD1 or TRBD2 (5 bases each). Trimming cost V 7 bases and J 3 bases, with 15 bases left between them. Germline CDR1 and CDR2: MNHNY and SVGAGI (reference sequence). CDR3 length equals 14 residues. The CDR3 coding sequence is TGTGCCAGCACCCGGGACCTAACTGAAGAGACCCAGTACTTC. Translating gives CASTRDLTEETQYF.

The CDR3 DNA reads TGTGCCAGCAGCTTAACCAGGGGGCAGACCTATGGCTACACCTTC. Translation gives CASSLTRGQTYGYTF. J is TRBJ1-2 and V is TRBV7-9; 8 bases match TRBD1. V lost 2 bases, J lost 4 bases, and 6 bases stayed unmatched. From germline, CDR1 is SEHNR and CDR2 FQNEAQ (reference sequence). The CDR3 loop spans 15 amino acids.

The J gene is TRBJ2-2, the V gene TRBV12-3 or TRBV12-4, with 10 bases lining up with TRBD2. This CDR3 has 14 residues. V was pared by 10 bases and J by 6 bases, with 8 bases of the junction left unmatched. For the CDR3, the DNA is TGTGCCATCCGAGGGCTAGCGGGGGCCGGGGAGCTGTTTTTT. This encodes CAIRGLAGAGELFF.

This clonotype was recorded many times. V usage is TRBV7-2 and J usage is TRBJ1-4; 9 bases align to TRBD1. The ends lost 5 bases at V and 7 bases at J; junction bases unmatched: 5. The CDR3 totals 14 residues. Germline loops: CDR1 SGHTA, CDR2 FQGNSA. CDR3 region: CASSPGQGAEKLFF. The CDR3 nucleotides read TGTGCCAGCAGCCCGGGACAGGGCGCTGAAAAACTGTTTTTT. Variable domain in full (rest from reference TRBV7-2 and TRBJ1-4): GAGVSQSPSNKVTEKGKDVELRCDPISGHTALYWYRQSLGQGLEFLIYFQGNSAPDKSGLPSDRFSAERTGGSVSTLTIQRTQQEDSAVYLCASSPGQGAEKLFFGSGTQLSVL.

This clonotype showed up many times. The chain combines TRBV4-3 with TRBJ2-5; TRBD2 matches 7 bases. J lost 5 bases, V lost 0 bases, and 0 bases had no gene match. Germline assignment: CDR1 LGHNA and CDR2 YSLEER. The CDR3 extends over 13 amino acids. The DNA for the CDR3 is TGCGCCAGCAGCCAAGAACTAGCGGAGACCCAGTACTTC. As protein: CASSQELAETQYF.

This clonotype has just a few counts. This chain connects TRBV20-1 to TRBJ2-1; 7 bases align to TRBD2. Per germline, CDR1 DFQATT and CDR2 SNEGSKA (reference sequence). The CDR3 sequence is 15 residues long. Losses at the gene ends were 5 bases for V and 9 bases for J; bases not matched to a gene: 16. The CDR3, as DNA: TGCAGTGCTTCCTTAGGCGGGAGTTTCGGAAGTGAGCAGTTCTTC. Amino acids: CSASLGGSFGSEQFF.

This clonotype has just a few counts. The chain links TRBV6-5 to TRBJ1-1; 8 nucleotides line up with TRBD1. V trimming: 4 bases; J trimming: 5 bases; junction bases outside the gene matches: 3. The CDR3 covers 13 residues. Germline V lookup: CDR1 MNHEY, CDR2 SVGAGI. Here the CDR3 DNA reads TGTGCCAGCAGTTCCCGACAGGGGACTGAAGCTTTCTTT. Its protein is CASSSRQGTEAFF.

This clonotype was observed a handful of times. The chain uses TRBV11-1 and TRBJ2-1, with 7 bases aligning to TRBD1. Per the germline V gene, CDR1 is SGHAT and CDR2 is FQDESV (reference sequence). Trimming cost V 5 bases and J 3 bases; bases outside gene matches: 7. The CDR3 sequence is 15 residues long. CDR3 sequence: CASSKRGGLYNEQFF. The CDR3 DNA reads TGTGCCAGCAGCAAAAGAGGGGGCCTCTACAATGAGCAGTTCTTC.